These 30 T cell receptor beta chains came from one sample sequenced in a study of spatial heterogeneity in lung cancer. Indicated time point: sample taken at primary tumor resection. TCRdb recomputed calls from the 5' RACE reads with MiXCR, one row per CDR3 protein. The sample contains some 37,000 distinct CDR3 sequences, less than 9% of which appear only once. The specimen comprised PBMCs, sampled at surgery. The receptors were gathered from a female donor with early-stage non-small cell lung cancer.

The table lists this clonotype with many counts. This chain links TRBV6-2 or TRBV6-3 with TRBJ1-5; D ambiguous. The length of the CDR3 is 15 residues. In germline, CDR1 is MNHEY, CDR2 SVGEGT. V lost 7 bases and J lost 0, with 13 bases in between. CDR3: CASKPPSTSNQPQHF. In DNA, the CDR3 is TGTGCCAGCAAACCGCCCAGCACTAGCAATCAGCCCCAGCATTTT.

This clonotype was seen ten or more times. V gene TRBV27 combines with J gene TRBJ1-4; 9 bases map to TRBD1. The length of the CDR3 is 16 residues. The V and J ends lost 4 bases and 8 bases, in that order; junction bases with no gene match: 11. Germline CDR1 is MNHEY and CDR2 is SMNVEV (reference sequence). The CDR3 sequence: CASSSEGQGRKEKLFF. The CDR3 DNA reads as TGTGCCAGCAGTTCCGAGGGACAGGGAAGGAAAGAAAAACTGTTTTTT.

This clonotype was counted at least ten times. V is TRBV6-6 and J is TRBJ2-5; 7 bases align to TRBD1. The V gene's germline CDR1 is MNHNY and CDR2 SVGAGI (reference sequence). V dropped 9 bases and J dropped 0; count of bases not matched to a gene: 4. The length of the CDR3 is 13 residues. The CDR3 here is CASSRGYQETQYF. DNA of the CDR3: TGTGCCAGTAGCAGGGGGTACCAAGAGACCCAGTACTTC.

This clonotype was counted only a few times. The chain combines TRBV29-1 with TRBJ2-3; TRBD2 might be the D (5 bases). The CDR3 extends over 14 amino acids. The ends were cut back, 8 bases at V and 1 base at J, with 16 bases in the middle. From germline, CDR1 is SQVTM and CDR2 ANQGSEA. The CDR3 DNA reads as TGCAGCACATCCTCTAGCTCAGGCACAGATACGCAGTATTTT. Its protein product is CSTSSSSGTDTQYF.

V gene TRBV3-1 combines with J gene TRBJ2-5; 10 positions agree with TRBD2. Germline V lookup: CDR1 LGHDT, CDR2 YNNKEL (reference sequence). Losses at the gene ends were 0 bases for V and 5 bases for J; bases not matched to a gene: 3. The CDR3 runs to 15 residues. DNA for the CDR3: TGTGCCAGCAGCCAAGATCTAGCGGGGGCGGAGACCCAGTACTTC. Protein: CASSQDLAGAETQYF.

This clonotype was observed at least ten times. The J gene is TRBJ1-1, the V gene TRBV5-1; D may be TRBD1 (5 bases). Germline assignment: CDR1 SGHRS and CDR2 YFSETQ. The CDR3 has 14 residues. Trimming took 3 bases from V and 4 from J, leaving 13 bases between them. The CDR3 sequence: CASSSQVASTEAFF. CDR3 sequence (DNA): TGCGCCAGCAGCTCACAGGTAGCCAGCACTGAAGCTTTCTTT.

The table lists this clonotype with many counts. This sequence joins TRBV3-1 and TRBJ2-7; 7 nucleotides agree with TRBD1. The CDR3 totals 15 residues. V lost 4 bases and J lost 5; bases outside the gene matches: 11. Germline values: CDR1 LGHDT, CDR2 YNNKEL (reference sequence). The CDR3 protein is CASSLGDRVSDEQYF. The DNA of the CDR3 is TGTGCCAGCAGCCTTGGCGACAGGGTGTCCGACGAGCAGTACTTC.

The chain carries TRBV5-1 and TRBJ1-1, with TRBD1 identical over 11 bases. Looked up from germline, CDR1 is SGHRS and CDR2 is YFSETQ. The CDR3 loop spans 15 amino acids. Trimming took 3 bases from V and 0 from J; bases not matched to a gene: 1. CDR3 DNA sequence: TGCGCCAGCAGCTGGACAGGGGGCATGAACACTGAAGCTTTCTTT. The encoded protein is CASSWTGGMNTEAFF.

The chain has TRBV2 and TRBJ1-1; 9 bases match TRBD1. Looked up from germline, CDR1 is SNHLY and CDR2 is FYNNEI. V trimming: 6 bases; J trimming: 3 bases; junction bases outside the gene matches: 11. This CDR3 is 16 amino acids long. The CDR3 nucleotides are TGTGCCAGCAGGAGGGACAGGGAGGGGGCCCACACTGAAGCTTTCTTT. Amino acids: CASRRDREGAHTEAFF.

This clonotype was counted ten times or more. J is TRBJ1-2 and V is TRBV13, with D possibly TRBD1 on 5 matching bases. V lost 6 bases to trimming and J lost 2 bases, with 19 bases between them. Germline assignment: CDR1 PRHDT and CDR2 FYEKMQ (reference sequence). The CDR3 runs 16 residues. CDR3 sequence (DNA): TGTGCCAGCAGTCGGAGTCGGGACCGACTAAACTATGGCTACACCTTC. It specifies CASSRSRDRLNYGYTF.

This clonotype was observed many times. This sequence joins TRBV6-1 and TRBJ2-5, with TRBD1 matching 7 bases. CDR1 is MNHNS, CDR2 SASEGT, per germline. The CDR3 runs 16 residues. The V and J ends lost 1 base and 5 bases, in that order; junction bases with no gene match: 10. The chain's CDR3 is CASSEGVAGGQETQYF. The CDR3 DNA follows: TGTGCCAGCAGTGAAGGAGTCGCAGGGGGACAGGAGACCCAGTACTTC.

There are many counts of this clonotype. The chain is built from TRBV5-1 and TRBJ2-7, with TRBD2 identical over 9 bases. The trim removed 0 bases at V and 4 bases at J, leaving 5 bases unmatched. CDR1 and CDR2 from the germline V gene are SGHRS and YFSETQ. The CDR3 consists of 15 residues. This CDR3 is CASSLELAGWYEQYF. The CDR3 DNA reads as TGCGCCAGCAGCTTGGAGCTAGCGGGATGGTACGAGCAGTACTTC.

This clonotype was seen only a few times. The CDR3 DNA reads as TGTGCCAGCAGCGTAGATGGGACTAGCGGGAGAGAGCAGTACTTC. It translates to CASSVDGTSGREQYF. This rearrangement joins TRBV9 to TRBJ2-7, with 14 bases aligning to TRBD2. V dropped 0 bases and J dropped 7; count of bases not matched to a gene: 3. The germline CDR1 and CDR2 sequences are SGDLS and YYNGEE. This CDR3 comprises 15 residues. Drawing the rest from reference TRBV9 and TRBJ2-7, the complete variable domain is DSGVTQTPKHLITATGQRVTLRCSPRSGDLSVYWYQQSLDQGLQFLIQYYNGEERAKGNILERFSAQQFPDLHSELNLSSLELGDSALYFCASSVDGTSGREQYFGPGTRLTVT.

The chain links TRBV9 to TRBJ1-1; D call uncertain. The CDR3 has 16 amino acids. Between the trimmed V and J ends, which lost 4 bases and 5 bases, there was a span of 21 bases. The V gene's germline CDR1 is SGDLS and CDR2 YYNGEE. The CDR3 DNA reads TGTGCCAGCAGCCCCCAGGTGTCGGGGATGGGAACTGAAGCTTTCTTT. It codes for CASSPQVSGMGTEAFF.

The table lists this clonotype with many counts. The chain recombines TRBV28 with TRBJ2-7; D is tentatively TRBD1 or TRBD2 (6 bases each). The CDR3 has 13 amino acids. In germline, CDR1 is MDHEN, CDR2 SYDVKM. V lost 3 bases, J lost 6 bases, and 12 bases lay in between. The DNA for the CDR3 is TGTGCCAGCAGTTTTTCGGGGGCCCGCGAGCAGTACTTC. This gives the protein CASSFSGAREQYF.

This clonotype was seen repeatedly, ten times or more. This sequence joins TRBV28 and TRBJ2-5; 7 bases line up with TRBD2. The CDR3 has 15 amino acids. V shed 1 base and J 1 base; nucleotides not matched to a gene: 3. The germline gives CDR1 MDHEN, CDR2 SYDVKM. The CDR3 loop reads CASSLLTSPQETQYF. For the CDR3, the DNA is TGTGCCAGCAGTTTATTGACTAGCCCCCAAGAGACCCAGTACTTC.

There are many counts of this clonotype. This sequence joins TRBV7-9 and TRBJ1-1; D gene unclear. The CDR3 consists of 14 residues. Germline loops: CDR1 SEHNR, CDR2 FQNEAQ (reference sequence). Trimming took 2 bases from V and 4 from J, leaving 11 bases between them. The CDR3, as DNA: TGTGCCAGCAGCTTATTTCCGGGAACCACTGAAGCTTTCTTT. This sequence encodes CASSLFPGTTEAFF.

The CDR3 nucleotides read TGCAGTGCTAGTTCCGGTCTCCCCCTGGGCGAGCAGTACTTC. It yields the protein CSASSGLPLGEQYF. The V gene is TRBV20-1, the J gene TRBJ2-7; D remains unclear. Between the trimmed V and J ends, which lost 3 bases and 6 bases, there was a span of 18 bases. The CDR3 has 14 residues. Germline CDR1 DFQATT, CDR2 SNEGSKA (reference sequence).

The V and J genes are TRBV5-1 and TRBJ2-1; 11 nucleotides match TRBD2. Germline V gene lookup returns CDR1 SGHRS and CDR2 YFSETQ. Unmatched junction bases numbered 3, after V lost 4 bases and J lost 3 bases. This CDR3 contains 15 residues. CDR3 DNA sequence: TGCGCCAGCAGCCCGGGACTAGCGGTCTACAATGAGCAGTTCTTC. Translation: CASSPGLAVYNEQFF.

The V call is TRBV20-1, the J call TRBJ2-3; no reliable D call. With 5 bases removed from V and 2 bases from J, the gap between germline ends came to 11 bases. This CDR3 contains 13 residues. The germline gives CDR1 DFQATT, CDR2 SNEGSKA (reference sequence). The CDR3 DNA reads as TGCAGTGCTCGGACGGTCCACACAGATACGCAGTATTTT. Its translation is CSARTVHTDTQYF.

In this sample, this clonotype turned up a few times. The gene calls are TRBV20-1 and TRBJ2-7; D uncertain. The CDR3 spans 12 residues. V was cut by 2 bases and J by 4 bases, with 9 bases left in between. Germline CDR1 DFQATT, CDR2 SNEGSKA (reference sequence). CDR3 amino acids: CSARPGRYEQYF. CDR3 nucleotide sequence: TGCAGTGCTAGACCGGGTCGGTACGAGCAGTACTTC.

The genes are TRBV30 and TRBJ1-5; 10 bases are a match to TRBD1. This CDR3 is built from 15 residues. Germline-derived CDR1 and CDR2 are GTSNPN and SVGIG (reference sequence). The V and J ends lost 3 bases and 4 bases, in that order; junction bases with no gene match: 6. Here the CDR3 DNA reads TGTGCCTGGAGGAGGGGGACAGGGGAGAATCAGCCCCAGCATTTT. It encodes CAWRRGTGENQPQHF.

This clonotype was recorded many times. CDR3 loop: CASSRGSRDEQFF. In DNA form, the CDR3 reads TGTGCCAGCAGCCGCGGGTCTCGCGATGAGCAGTTCTTC. The chain couples TRBV3-1 to TRBJ2-1, with D possibly TRBD2 on 5 matching bases. The germline gives CDR1 LGHDT, CDR2 YNNKEL (reference sequence). CDR3 length: 13 residues. With 4 bases removed from V and 8 bases from J, the gap between germline ends came to 12 bases.

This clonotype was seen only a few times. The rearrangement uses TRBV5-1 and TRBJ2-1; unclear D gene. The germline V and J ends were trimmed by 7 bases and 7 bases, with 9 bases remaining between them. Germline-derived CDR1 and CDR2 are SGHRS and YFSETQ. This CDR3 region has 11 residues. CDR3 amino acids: CASAEVNEQFF. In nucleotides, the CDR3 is TGCGCCAGCGCCGAAGTTAATGAGCAGTTCTTC.

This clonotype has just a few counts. Written as DNA, the CDR3 is TGTGCCAGCAGTCCGGGGAGGGACGGCTCCTACGAGCAGTACTTC. It is translated as CASSPGRDGSYEQYF. The V and J genes are TRBV3-1 and TRBJ2-7, with 7 bases identical to TRBD2. V lost 6 bases, J lost 0 bases, and 8 bases stayed unmatched. This CDR3 contains 15 residues. The germline V gene encodes CDR1 LGHDT and CDR2 YNNKEL (reference sequence).

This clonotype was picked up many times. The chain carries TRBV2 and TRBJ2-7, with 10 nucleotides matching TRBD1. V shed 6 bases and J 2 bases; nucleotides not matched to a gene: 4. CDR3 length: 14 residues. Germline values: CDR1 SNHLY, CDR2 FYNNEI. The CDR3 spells CASSPGQGAYEQYF. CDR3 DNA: TGTGCCAGCAGCCCCGGACAGGGGGCCTACGAGCAGTACTTC.

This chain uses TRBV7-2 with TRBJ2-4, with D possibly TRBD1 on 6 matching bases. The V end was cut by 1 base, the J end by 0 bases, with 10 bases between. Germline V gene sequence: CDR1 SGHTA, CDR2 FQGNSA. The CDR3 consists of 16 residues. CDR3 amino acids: CASSLVQGLAKNIQYF. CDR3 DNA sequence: TGTGCCAGCAGCTTAGTTCAGGGGTTAGCCAAAAACATTCAGTACTTC.

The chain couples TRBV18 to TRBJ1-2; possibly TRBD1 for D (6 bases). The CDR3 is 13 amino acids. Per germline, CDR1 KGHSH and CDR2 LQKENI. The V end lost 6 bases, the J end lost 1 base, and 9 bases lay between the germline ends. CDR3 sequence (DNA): TGTGCCAGCTCGACGGACAGTAACTATGGCTACACCTTC. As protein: CASSTDSNYGYTF.

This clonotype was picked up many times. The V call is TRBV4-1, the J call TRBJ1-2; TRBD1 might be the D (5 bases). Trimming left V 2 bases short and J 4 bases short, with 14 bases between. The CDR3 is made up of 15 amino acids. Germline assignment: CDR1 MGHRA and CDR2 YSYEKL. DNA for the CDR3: TGCGCCAGCAGCCAACGATTGAACCAGGGCTATGGCTACACCTTC. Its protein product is CASSQRLNQGYGYTF.

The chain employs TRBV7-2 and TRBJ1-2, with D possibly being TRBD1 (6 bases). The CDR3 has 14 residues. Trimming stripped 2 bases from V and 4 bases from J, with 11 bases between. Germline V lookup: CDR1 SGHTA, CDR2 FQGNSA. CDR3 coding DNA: TGTGCCAGCAGCTTAAGACAGGCCACCTATGGCTACACCTTC. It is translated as CASSLRQATYGYTF. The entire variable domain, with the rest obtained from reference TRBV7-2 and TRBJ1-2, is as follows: GAGVSQSPSNKVTEKGKDVELRCDPISGHTALYWYRQSLGQGLEFLIYFQGNSAPDKSGLPSDRFSAERTGGSVSTLTIQRTQQEDSAVYLCASSLRQATYGYTFGSGTRLTVV.